Below, one TCR beta chain is given with its context. This clone's antigen is unknown. It has no much larger one-base neighbor in the sample; base qualities were not kept. These data are taken from a study of blood T cell repertoires in COVID-19 (dated by TCRdb to 2020 to 2022). Looking at the study overall: Samples from collaborators originated in the United States, Italy and Spain and spanned both the acute and convalescent phases of COVID-19. The prospective study material was composed of cDNA or gDNA derived from T cells, B-cell-depleted T cells, or PBMCs. The dataset comprised deeply sampled blood TCRbeta repertoires from subjects exposed to, actively infected with, or recovered from COVID-19. The repertoires were released in a freely available public database intended as a resource for research on the immune response to SARS-CoV-2. Samples came from the ongoing ImmuneRACE study (first 160 participants) plus 1,254 subjects from 6 global collaborators. Sample metadata almost always included a de-identified subject ID, COVID-19 status, age in years and sex. Where HLA class I and class II types were available, the types were taken from metadata supplied by the sample provider, not from assay-based typing.

The study at large found these results: Clinical and demographic metadata were provided uncurated, with the amount varying by source and participant.

The germline V gene provides CDR1 SGHDT and CDR2 YYEEEE. A distance of 8 bases separates the germline ends of V and J, which lose 2 bases and 5 bases respectively. From cysteine to phenylalanine, the CDR3 is 12 amino acids long. Of the read, only the CDR3 DNA is kept; its 36 bases are in frame from base 1. TCRbeta CDR3 regions were amplified from genomic DNA using the immunoSEQ Assay, a bias-controlled multiplex PCR. The source study handled its data this way. Within the assay, amplification of reference gene primers was used to estimate how many nucleated cells each sample contained. To quantify the absolute abundance of each unique TCRbeta CDR3 rearrangement, sequence reads were collapsed and filtered. For each sample, productive Simpson clonality was calculated by taking the square root of Simpson's diversity index across productive rearrangements. Not all clones reach the TCRdb copy of this immuneACCESS table, which keeps in-frame sequences only. Checked studies attribute under half of the gap to unresolved V genes and leave the rest unexplained. Clonal size and the V and J genes are those of that table, whereas D and trimming came from the DNA. This sample is represented by about 260,000 clones; 75% to 95% of them were singletons. The ten largest clones add up to 2.6% of the sample.

One collaborating source in Seattle enrolled patients during active infection and followed them longitudinally through the course of disease. The collaborating institutions used their own protocols to collect whole blood in K2EDTA tubes. For TCRbeta analysis, collaborators shipped samples as frozen whole blood, isolated PBMCs, or DNA extracted from either of those sample types. The sample taken for sequencing was peripheral blood. The sequence was collected from a person in their late teens or twenties with COVID-19, enrolled during active disease. Rearrangement joined TRBV5-6 to TRBJ2-7; TRBD2 is possibly the D segment (5 matching bases). The CDR3 protein sequence reads: CASSFTSDEQYF. The DNA sequence is given as TGTGCCAGCAGCTTTACTAGTGACGAGCAGTACTTC.